This T cell receptor (beta chain) was profiled in a study of T cell repertoires in cytomegalovirus infection. Study context: Used in the study were CMV epitopes, some recently identified and HLA-C-restricted, others well-studied and HLA-B-restricted. A matching HLA type, together with CMV infection, was signaled by public TCR beta signatures. General observations from the study: Clonotypes of TCR beta that were HLA-C-restricted and CMV-specific dominated the ex vivo response.

TCRdb reanalysed the reads using MiXCR and keeps one entry per CDR3 protein. Of about 20,000 distinct CDR3 sequences in the sample, over 40% were seen once. With respect to this clonotype: Its specificity is unknown.

The source of this sequence is a human donor in good health (CMV status not recorded). Some clones in this sample may be carry-over from other donors' samples. This specimen consisted of CD8+ T cells from cultured PBMCs, obtained from culture after CMV antigen stimulation.

CDR3 DNA sequence: TGTGCCAGCGGAGCCTACTATGGCTACACCTTC. This gives the protein CASGAYYGYTF. This sequence joins TRBV28 and TRBJ1-2; D is ambiguous. CDR3 length: 11 amino acids. Trimming removed 8 bases from V and 3 bases from J, with 7 bases in between. The germline V gene encodes CDR1 MDHEN and CDR2 SYDVKM.